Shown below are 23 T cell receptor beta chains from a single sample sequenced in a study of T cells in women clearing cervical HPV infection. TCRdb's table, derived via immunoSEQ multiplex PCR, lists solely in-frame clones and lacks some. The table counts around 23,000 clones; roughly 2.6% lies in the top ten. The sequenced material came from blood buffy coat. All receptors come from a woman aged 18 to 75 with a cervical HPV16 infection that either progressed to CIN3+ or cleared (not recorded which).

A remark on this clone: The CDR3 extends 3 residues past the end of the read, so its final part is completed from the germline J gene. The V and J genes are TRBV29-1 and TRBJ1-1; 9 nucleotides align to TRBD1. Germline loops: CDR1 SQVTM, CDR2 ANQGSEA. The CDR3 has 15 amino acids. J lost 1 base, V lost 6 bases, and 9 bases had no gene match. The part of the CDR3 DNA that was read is TGCAGCGTACTCACGACAGGGGGTGAGAACACTGAA. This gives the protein CSVLTTGGENTE. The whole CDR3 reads CSVLTTGGENTEAFF.

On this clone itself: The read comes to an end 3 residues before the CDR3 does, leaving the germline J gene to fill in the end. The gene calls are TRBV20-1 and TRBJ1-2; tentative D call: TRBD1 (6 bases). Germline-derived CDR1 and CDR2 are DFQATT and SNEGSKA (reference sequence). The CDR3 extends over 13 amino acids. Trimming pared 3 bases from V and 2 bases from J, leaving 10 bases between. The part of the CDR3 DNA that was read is TGCAGTGCTAGGCTACAGGGAAACTATGGC. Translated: CSARLQGNYG. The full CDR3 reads CSARLQGNYGYTF.

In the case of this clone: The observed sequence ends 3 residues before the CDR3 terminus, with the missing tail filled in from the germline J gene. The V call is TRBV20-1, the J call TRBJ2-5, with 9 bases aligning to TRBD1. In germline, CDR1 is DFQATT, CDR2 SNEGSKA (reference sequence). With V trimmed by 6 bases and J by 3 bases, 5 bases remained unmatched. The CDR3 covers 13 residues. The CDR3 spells CSAQDRGKETQYF. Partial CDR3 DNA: TGCAGTGCACAAGACAGGGGGAAAGAGACC.

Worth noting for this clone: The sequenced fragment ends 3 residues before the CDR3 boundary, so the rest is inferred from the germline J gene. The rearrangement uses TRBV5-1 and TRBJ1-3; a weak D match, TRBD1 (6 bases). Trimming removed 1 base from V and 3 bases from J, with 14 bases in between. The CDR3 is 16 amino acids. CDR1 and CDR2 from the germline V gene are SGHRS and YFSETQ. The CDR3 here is CASSLSGGALGNTIYF. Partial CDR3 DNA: TGCGCCAGCAGCTTGTCGGGGGGGGCGCTTGGAAACACC. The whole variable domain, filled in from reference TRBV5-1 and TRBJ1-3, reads KAGVTQTPRYLIKTRGQQVTLSCSPISGHRSVSWYQQTPGQGLQFLFEYFSETQRNKGNFPGRFSGRQFSNSRSEMNVSTLELGDSALYLCASSLSGGALGNTIYFGEGSWLTVV.

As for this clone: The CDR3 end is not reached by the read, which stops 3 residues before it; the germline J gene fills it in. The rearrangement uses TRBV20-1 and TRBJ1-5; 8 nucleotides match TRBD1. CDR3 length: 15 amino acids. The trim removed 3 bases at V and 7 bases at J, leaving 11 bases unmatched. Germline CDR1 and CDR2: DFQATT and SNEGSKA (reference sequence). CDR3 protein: CSARRGQATWQPQHF. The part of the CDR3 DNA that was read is TGCAGTGCTAGGAGGGGACAGGCTACTTGGCAGCCC.

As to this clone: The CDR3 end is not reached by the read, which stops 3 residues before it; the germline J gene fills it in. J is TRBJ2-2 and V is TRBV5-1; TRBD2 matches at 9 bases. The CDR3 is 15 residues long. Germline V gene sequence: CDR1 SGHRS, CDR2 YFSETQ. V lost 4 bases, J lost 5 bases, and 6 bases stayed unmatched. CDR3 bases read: TGCGCCAGCAGCGCAGCGGGAGGAGCGACCGGGGAG. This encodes CASSAAGGATGE. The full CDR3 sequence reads CASSAAGGATGELFF.

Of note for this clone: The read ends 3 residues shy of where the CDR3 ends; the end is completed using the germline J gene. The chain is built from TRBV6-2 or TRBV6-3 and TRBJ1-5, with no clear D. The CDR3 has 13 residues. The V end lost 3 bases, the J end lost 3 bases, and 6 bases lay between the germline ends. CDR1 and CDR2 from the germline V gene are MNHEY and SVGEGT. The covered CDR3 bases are TGTGCCAGCAGTTATCGTCCCAATCAGCCC. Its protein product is CASSYRPNQP. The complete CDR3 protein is CASSYRPNQPQHF.

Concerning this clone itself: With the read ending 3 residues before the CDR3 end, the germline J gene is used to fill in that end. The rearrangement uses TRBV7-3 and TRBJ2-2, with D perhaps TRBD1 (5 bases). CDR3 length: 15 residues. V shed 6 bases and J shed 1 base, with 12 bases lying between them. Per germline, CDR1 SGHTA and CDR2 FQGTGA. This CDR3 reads CASRAGLGNTGELFF. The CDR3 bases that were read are TGTGCCAGCAGAGCAGGGTTGGGGAACACCGGGGAG.

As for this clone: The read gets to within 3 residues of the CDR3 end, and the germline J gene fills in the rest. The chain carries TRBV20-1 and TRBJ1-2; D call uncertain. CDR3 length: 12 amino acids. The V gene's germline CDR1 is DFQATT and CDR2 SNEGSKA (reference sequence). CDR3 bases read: TGCAGTGCTAGTCCCAGGACTATAGGC. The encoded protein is CSASPRTIG. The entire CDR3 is CSASPRTIGYTF.

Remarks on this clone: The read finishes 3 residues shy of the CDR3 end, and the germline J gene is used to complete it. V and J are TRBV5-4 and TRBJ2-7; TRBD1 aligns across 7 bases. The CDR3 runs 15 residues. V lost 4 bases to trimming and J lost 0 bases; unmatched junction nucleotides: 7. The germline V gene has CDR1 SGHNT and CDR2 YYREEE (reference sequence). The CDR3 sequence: CASSVGTAHSYEQYF. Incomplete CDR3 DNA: TGTGCCAGCAGCGTCGGGACAGCCCACTCCTACGAG.

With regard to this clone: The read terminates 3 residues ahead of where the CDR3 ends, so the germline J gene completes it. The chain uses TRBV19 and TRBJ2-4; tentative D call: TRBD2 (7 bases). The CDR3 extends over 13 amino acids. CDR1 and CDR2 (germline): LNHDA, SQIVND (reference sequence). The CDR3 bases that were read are TGTGCCAGTAGTTCGGGGGGCTATCAGCCT. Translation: CASSSGGYQP. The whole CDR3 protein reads CASSSGGYQPQYF.

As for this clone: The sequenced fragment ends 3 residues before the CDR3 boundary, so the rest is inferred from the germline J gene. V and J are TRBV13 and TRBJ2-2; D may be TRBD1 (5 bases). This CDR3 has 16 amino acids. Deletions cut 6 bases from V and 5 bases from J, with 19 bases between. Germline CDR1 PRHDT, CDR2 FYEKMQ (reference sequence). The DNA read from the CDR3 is TGTGCCAGCAGTCTAAGGGGAATCTCGGTGACCGGGGAG. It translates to CASSLRGISVTGE. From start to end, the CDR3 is CASSLRGISVTGELFF.

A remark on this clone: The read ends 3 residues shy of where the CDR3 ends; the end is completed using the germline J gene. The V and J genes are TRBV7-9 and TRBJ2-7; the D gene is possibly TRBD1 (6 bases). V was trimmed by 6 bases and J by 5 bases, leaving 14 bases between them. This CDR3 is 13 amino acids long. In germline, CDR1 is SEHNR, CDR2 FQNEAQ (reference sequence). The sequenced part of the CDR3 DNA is TGTGCCAGCAGTTCCCCTAACAGGGACGAG. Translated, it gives CASSSPNRDE. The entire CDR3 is CASSSPNRDEQYF.

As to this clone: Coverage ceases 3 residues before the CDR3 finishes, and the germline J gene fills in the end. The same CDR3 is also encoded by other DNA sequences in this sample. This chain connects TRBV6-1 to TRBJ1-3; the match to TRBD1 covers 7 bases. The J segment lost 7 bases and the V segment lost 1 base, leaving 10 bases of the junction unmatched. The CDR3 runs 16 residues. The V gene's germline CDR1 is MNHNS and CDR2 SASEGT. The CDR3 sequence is CASSEGGNRGGNTIYF. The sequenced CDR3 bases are TGTGCCAGCAGTGAAGGTGGCAACAGGGGAGGCAACACC.

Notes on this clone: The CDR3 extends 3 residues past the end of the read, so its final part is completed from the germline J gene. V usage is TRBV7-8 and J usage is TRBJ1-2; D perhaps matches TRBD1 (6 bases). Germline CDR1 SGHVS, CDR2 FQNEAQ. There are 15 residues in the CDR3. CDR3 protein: CASLSSRGIGDTYTF. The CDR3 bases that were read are TGTGCCAGCCTTTCGTCTAGGGGGATTGGCGATACC. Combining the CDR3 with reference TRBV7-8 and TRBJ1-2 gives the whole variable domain GAGVSQSPRYKVAKRGQDVALRCDPISGHVSLFWYQQALGQGPEFLTYFQNEAQLDKSGLPSDRFFAERPEGSVSTLKIQRTQQEDSAVYLCASLSSRGIGDTYTFGSGTRLTVV.

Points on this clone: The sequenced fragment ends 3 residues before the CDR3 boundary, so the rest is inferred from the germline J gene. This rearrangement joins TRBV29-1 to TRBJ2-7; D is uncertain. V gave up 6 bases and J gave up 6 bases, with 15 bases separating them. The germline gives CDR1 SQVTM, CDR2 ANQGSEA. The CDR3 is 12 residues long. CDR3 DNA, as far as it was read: TGCAGCGTAGCCATTCGCTCTACCGAG. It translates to CSVAIRSTE. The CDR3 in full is CSVAIRSTEQYF.

CDR3 DNA, as far as it was read: TGCGCCAGCAGCTCGAGCGGGGTCCTCTCCTACGAG. This encodes CASSSSGVLSYE. The full CDR3 protein is CASSSSGVLSYEQYF. This chain uses TRBV5-1 with TRBJ2-7, with 7 bases fitting TRBD2. The read ends 3 residues shy of where the CDR3 ends; the end is completed using the germline J gene. The CDR3 consists of 15 residues. Looked up from germline, CDR1 is SGHRS and CDR2 is YFSETQ. V was pared by 3 bases and J by 0 bases, with 6 bases of the junction left unmatched.

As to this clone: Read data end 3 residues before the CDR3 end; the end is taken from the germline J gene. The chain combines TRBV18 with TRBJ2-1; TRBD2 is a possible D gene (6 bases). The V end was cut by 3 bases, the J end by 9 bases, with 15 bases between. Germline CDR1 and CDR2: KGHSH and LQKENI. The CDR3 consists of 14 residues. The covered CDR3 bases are TGTGCCAGCTCACCTCTTGTACGGGGGAGTGAG. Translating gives CASSPLVRGSE. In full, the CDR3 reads CASSPLVRGSEQFF. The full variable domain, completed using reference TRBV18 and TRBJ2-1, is NAGVMQNPRHLVRRRGQEARLRCSPMKGHSHVYWYRQLPEEGLKFMVYLQKENIIDESGMPKERFSAEFPKEGPSILRIQQVVRGDSAAYFCASSPLVRGSEQFFGPGTRLTVL.

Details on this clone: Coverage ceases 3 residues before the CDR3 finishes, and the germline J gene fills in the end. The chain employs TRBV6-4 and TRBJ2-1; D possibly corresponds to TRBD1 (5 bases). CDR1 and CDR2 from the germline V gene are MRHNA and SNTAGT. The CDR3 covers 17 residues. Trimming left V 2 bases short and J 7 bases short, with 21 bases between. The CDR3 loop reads CASSDGHRVATGNEQFF. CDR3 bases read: TGTGCCAGCAGTGACGGACACCGGGTCGCGACTGGGAATGAG.

The DNA read from the CDR3 is TGCGCCAGCAGTAAAGGACAGAATAATTCACCC. It is translated as CASSKGQNNSP. The CDR3 in full is CASSKGQNNSPLHF. This sequence joins TRBV10-1 and TRBJ1-6, with D possibly matching TRBD1 (6 bases). The read halts 3 residues ahead of the CDR3 end, with the missing end drawn from the germline J gene. Germline loops: CDR1 WNHNN, CDR2 SYGVQD (reference sequence). Trimming removed 5 bases from V and 5 bases from J, with 10 bases in between. The CDR3 spans 14 residues.

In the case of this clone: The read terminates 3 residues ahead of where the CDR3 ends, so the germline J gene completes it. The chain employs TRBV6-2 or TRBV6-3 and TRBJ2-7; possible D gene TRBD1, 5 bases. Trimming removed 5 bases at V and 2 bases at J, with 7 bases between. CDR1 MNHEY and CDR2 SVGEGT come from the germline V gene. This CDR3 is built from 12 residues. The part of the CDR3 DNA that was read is TGTGCCAGCAGTACAGGTCCCTACGAG. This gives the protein CASSTGPYE. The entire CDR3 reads CASSTGPYEQYF.

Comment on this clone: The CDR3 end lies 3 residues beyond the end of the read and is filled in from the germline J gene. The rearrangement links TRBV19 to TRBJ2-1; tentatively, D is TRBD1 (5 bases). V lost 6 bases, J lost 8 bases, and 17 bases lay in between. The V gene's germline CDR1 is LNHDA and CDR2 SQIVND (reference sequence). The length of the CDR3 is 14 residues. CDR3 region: CASRPLGPGYEQFF. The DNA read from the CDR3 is TGTGCCAGTAGACCTTTGGGGCCCGGCTATGAG.

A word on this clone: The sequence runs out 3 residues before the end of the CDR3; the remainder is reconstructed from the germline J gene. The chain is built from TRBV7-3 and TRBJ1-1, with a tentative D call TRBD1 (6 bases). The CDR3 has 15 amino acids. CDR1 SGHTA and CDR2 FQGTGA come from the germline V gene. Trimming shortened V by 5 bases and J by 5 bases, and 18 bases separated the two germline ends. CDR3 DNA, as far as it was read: TGTGCCAGCAGCGAAGGGAACAGGGTGGAGACTGAA. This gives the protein CASSEGNRVETE. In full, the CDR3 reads CASSEGNRVETEAFF. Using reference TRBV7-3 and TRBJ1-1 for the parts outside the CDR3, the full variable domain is GAGVSQTPSNKVTEKGKYVELRCDPISGHTALYWYRQSLGQGPEFLIYFQGTGAADDSGLPNDRFFAVRPEGSVSTLKIQRTERGDSAVYLCASSEGNRVETEAFFGQGTRLTVV.